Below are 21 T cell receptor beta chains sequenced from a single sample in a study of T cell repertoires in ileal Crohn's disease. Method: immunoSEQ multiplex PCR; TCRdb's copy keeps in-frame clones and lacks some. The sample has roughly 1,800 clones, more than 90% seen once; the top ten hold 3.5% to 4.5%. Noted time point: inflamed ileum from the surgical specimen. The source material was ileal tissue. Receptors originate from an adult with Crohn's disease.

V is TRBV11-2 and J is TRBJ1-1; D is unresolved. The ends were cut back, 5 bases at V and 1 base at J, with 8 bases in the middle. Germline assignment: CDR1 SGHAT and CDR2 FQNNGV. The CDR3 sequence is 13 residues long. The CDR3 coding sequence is TGTGCCAGCAGCAACACCGGGAACACTGAAGCTTTCTTT. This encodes CASSNTGNTEAFF. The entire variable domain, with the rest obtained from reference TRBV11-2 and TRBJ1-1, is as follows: EAGVAQSPRYKIIEKRQSVAFWCNPISGHATLYWYQQILGQGPKLLIQFQNNGVVDDSQLPKDRFSAERLKGVDSTLKIQPAKLEDSAVYLCASSNTGNTEAFFGQGTRLTVV.

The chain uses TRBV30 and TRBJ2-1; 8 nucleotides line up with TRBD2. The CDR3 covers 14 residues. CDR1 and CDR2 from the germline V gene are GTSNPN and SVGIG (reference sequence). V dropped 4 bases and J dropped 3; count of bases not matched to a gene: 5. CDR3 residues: CAWISGTGYNEQFF. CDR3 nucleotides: TGTGCCTGGATTAGCGGGACGGGCTACAATGAGCAGTTCTTC.

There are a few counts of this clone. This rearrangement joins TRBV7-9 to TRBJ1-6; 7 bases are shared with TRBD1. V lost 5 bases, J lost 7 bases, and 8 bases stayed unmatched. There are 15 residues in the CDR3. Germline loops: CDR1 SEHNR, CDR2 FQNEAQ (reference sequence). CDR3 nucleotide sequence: TGTGCCAGCAGCCCACGACAGGGCCCGAATTCACCCCTCCACTTT. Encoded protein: CASSPRQGPNSPLHF.

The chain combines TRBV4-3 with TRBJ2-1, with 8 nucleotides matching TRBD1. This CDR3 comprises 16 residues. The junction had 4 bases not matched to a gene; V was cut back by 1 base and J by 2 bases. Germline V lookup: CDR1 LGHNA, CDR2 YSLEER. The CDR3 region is CASSQGSTGAYNEQFF. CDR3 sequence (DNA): TGCGCCAGCAGCCAAGGGTCGACAGGGGCCTACAATGAGCAGTTCTTC.

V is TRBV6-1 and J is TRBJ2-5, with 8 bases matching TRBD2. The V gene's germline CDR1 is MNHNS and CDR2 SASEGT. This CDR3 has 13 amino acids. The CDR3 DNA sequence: TGTGCAGCGGGACGGGGGGGACGAGAGACCCAGTACTTC. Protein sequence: CAAGRGGRETQYF.

CDR3 amino acids: CASSVGQGMSGYTF. The CDR3 DNA sequence: TGTGCCAGCAGCGTTGGACAGGGCATGAGCGGCTACACCTTC. V gene TRBV7-2 combines with J gene TRBJ1-2, with 8 bases that match TRBD1. The CDR3 is 14 amino acids. J was trimmed by 8 bases and V by 5 bases; bases with no gene match: 10. From germline, CDR1 is SGHTA and CDR2 FQGNSA.

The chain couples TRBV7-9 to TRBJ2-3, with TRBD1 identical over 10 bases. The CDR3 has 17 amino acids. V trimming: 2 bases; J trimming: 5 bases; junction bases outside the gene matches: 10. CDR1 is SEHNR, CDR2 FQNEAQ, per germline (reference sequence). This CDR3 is CASSLHWTGGIGDTQYF. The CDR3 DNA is TGTGCCAGCAGCTTACACTGGACAGGGGGTATTGGAGATACGCAGTATTTT.

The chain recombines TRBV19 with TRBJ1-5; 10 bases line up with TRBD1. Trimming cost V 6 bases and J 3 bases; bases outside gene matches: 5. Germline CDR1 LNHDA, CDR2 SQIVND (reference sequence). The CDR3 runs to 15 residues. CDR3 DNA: TGTGCCAGTAGCGGGACAGGGGCCTACAATCAGCCCCAGCATTTT. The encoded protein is CASSGTGAYNQPQHF.

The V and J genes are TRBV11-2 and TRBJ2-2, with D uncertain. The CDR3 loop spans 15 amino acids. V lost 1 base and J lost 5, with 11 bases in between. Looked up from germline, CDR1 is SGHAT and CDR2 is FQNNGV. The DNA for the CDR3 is TGTGCCAGCAGCTTAGGGTCTAGTCGGACCGGGGAGCTGTTTTTT. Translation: CASSLGSSRTGELFF.

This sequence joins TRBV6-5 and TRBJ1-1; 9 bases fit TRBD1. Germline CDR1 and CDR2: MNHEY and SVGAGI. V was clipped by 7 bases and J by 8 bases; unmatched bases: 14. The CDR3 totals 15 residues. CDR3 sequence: CASIPRLTGGTEAFF. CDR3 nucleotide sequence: TGTGCCAGCATTCCAAGGCTTACAGGGGGCACCGAAGCTTTCTTT.

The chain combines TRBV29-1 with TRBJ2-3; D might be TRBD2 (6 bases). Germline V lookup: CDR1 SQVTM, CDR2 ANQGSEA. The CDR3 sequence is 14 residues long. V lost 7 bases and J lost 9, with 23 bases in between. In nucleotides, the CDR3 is TGCAGCGCCGCGGGGCCAGGAGAGGGACGGACGCAGTATTTT. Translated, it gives CSAAGPGEGRTQYF.

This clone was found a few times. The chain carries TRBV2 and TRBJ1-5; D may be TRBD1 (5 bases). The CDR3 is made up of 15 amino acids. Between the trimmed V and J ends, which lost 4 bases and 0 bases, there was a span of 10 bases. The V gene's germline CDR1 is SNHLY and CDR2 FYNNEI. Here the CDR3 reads CASSGGVNSNQPQHF. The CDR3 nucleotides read TGTGCCAGCAGTGGAGGGGTAAATAGCAATCAGCCCCAGCATTTT.

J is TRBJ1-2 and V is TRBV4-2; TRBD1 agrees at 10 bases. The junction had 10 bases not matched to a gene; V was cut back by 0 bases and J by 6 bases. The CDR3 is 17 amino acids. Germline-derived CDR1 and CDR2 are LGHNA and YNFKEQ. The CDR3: CASSQDKTGGLGNGYTF. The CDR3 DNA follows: TGTGCCAGCAGCCAAGATAAGACAGGGGGCTTGGGCAATGGCTACACCTTC.

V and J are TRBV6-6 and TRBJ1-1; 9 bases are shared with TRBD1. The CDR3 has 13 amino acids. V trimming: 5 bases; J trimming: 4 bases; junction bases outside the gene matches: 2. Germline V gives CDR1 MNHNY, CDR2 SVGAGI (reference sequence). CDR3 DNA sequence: TGTGCCAGCAGTAGGGACAGGGTCACTGAAGCTTTCTTT. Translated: CASSRDRVTEAFF.

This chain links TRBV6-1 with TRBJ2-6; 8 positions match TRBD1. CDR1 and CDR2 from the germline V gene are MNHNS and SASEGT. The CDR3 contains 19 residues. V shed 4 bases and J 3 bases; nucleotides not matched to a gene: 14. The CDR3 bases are TGTGCCAGCAGTGGAGGGATAGGACAGGGATGGAGTGGGGCCAACGTCCTGACTTTC. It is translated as CASSGGIGQGWSGANVLTF.

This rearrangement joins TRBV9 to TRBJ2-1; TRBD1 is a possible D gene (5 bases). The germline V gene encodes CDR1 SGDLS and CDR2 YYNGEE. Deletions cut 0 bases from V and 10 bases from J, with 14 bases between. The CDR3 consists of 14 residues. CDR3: CASSVEDGKGEQFF. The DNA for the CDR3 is TGTGCCAGCAGCGTAGAGGATGGCAAGGGGGAGCAGTTCTTC.

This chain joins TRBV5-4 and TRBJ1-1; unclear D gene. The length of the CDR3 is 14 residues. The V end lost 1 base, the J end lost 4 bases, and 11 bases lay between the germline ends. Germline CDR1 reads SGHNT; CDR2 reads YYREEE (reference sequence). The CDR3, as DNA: TGTGCCAGCAGCTTGCCGGGGTTGGGCACTGAAGCTTTCTTT. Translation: CASSLPGLGTEAFF.

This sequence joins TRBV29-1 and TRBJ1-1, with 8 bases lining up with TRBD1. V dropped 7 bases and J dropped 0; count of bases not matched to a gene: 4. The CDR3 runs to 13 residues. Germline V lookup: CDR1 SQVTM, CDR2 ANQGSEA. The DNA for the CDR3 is TGCAGCGCACCGGGACAGGTGAACACTGAAGCTTTCTTT. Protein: CSAPGQVNTEAFF.

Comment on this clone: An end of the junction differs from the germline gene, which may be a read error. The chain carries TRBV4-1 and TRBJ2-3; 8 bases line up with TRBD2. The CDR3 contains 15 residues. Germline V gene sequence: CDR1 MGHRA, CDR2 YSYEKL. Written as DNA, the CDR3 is TGCGCCAGCAGCCAAGATGTCGGGACTAGAGAGCTCGTGGTTTTT. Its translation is CASSQDVGTRELVVF.

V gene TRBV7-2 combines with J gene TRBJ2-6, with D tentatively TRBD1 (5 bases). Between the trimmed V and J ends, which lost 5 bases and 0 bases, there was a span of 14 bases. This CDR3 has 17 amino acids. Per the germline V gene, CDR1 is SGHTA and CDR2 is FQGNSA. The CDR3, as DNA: TGTGCCAGCAGCCCGAGTACAGGCAACTCTGGGGCCAACGTCCTGACTTTC. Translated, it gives CASSPSTGNSGANVLTF.

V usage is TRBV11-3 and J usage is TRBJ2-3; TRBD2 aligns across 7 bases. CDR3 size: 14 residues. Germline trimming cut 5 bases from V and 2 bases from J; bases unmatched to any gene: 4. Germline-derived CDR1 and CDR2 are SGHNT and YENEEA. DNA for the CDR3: TGTGCCAGCAGCCCCGGGGGGACCACAGATACGCAGTATTTT. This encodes CASSPGGTTDTQYF. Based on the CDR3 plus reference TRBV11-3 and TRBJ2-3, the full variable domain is EAGVVQSPRYKIIEKKQPVAFWCNPISGHNTLYWYLQNLGQGPELLIRYENEEAVDDSQLPKDRFSAERLKGVDSTLKIQPAELGDSAVYLCASSPGGTTDTQYFGPGTRLTVL.